This is a list of T cell receptor beta chains from one sample in a study of T cell repertoires in cytomegalovirus infection. These TCRs are of unknown antigen specificity. TCRdb reprocessed the reads via MiXCR and lists one record per CDR3 protein. This table has around 78,000 distinct CDR3 sequences, approximately 40% appearing once. The input for sequencing was CD8+ T cells from cultured PBMCs, taken from culture after CMV antigen stimulation. These receptors all stem from a human donor in good health (CMV status not recorded). Some clones in this sample may be carry-over from other donors' samples. Each CDR3 is given with its conserved first and last residue. D genes are given only for firm matches. Clone size appears in some rows only: once, few, many, or a class for an expanded clone.

j_gene: TRBJ2-2; abundance: NA; d_gene: NA; v_gene: TRBV5-6; CDR3aa: CASSSGSGAGELFF; CDR3nt: TGTGCCAGCTCCTCTGGATCAGGTGCCGGGGAGCTGTTTTTT
j_gene: TRBJ2-7; abundance: NA; d_gene: NA; v_gene: TRBV19; CDR3aa: CASSIYSGGVYEQYF; CDR3nt: TGTGCCAGTAGTATCTACTCCGGGGGAGTCTACGAGCAGTACTTC
j_gene: TRBJ2-5; abundance: once; d_gene: NA; v_gene: TRBV4-1; CDR3aa: CASSQERKGQETQYF; CDR3nt: TGCGCCAGCAGCCAAGAACGCAAGGGGCAAGAGACCCAGTACTTC
j_gene: TRBJ1-6; abundance: few; d_gene: TRBD1; v_gene: TRBV27; CDR3aa: CASSLWTGDSPLHF; CDR3nt: TGTGCCAGCAGCCTCTGGACAGGGGACTCACCCCTCCACTTT
j_gene: TRBJ1-1; abundance: NA; d_gene: NA; v_gene: TRBV7-6; CDR3aa: CASSLRAGGAFF; CDR3nt: TGTGCCAGCAGCTTGAGGGCCGGGGGAGCTTTCTTT
j_gene: TRBJ2-7; abundance: NA; d_gene: NA; v_gene: TRBV19; CDR3aa: CASSWDSRPTSSTSVYEQYF; CDR3nt: NA
j_gene: TRBJ1-5; abundance: few; d_gene: NA; v_gene: TRBV6-2/TRBV6-3; CDR3aa: CASSRTRVIGGYSNQPQHF; CDR3nt: TGTGCCAGCAGTCGCACGAGGGTTATAGGAGGATATAGCAATCAGCCCCAGCATTTT
j_gene: TRBJ2-7; abundance: NA; d_gene: NA; v_gene: TRBV6-1; CDR3aa: CASSEAQDWGGYEQYF; CDR3nt: TGTGCCAGCAGTGAAGCCCAGGACTGGGGTGGGTACGAGCAGTACTTC
j_gene: TRBJ2-3; abundance: few; d_gene: NA; v_gene: TRBV7-6; CDR3aa: CASSLDGGSDTQYF; CDR3nt: TGTGCCAGCAGCCTAGACGGAGGCTCAGATACGCAGTATTTT
j_gene: TRBJ1-2; abundance: NA; d_gene: TRBD1; v_gene: TRBV4-3; CDR3aa: CASSHGQEVSGYTF; CDR3nt: TGCGCCAGCAGCCATGGACAGGAGGTCTCTGGCTACACCTTC
j_gene: TRBJ1-4; abundance: few; d_gene: NA; v_gene: TRBV20-1; CDR3aa: CSTKWVGRQIHEKLFF; CDR3nt: TGCAGTACAAAGTGGGTTGGGAGACAAATCCATGAAAAACTGTTTTTT
j_gene: TRBJ2-4; abundance: NA; d_gene: TRBD1; v_gene: TRBV6-1; CDR3aa: CASSDRGGLAKNIQYF; CDR3nt: TGTGCCAGCAGCGACAGGGGCGGTCTAGCCAAAAACATTCAGTACTTC
j_gene: TRBJ2-5; abundance: NA; d_gene: NA; v_gene: TRBV2; CDR3aa: CASRGPIQETQYF; CDR3nt: TGTGCCAGCAGGGGACCAATCCAAGAGACCCAGTACTTC
j_gene: TRBJ2-7; abundance: few; d_gene: NA; v_gene: TRBV12-3/TRBV12-4; CDR3aa: CASSGGTVPSYEQYF; CDR3nt: TGTGCCAGCAGTGGAGGGACGGTACCTTCCTACGAGCAGTACTTC
j_gene: TRBJ2-7; abundance: many; d_gene: NA; v_gene: TRBV7-8; CDR3aa: CASSLMRQVSYEQYF; CDR3nt: TGTGCCAGCAGCTTAATGAGACAGGTTTCCTACGAGCAGTACTTC
j_gene: TRBJ1-4; abundance: many; d_gene: NA; v_gene: TRBV7-9; CDR3aa: CASSASTGSLGREKLFF; CDR3nt: TGTGCCAGCAGCGCCTCCACAGGCTCACTCGGAAGAGAAAAACTGTTTTTT
j_gene: TRBJ2-1; abundance: many; d_gene: NA; v_gene: TRBV7-2; CDR3aa: CASSATRGGTYNEQFF; CDR3nt: TGTGCCAGCAGCGCCACGAGGGGGGGAACTTACAATGAGCAGTTCTTC
j_gene: TRBJ2-2; abundance: NA; d_gene: TRBD2; v_gene: TRBV7-9; CDR3aa: CASSPGLAGAVTGELFF; CDR3nt: TGTGCCAGCAGCCCGGGACTAGCGGGGGCCGTCACCGGGGAGCTGTTTTTT
j_gene: TRBJ2-3; abundance: NA; d_gene: TRBD2; v_gene: TRBV6-8; CDR3aa: CASSYSNLLAGADTQYF; CDR3nt: TGTGCCAGCAGTTACTCGAACCTACTAGCGGGCGCGGATACGCAGTATTTT
j_gene: TRBJ2-2; abundance: many; d_gene: TRBD1; v_gene: TRBV9; CDR3aa: CASSALGQTNTGELFF; CDR3nt: TGTGCCAGCAGCGCTTTGGGACAGACGAACACCGGGGAGCTGTTTTTT